These 3 T cell receptor beta chains originate from one sample sequenced in a study of T cell responses to AZD1222 COVID-19 vaccine. Repertoires were generated with immunoSEQ multiplex PCR, while TCRdb's copy carries only in-frame clones and drops some. Altogether roughly 140,000 clones are present, approximately 90% being singletons, with the ten largest covering less than 3.5%. The sample here was peripheral blood, taken on day 0 of MenACWY control vaccination. These receptors originate from an adult in good health.

The CDR3 reads CASSVGSNSRETQYF. The CDR3 DNA is TGTGCCAGCAGCGTAGGTAGTAACAGTCGAGAGACCCAGTACTTC. J is TRBJ2-5 and V is TRBV9, with D hard to call. The germline V and J ends were trimmed by 0 bases and 4 bases, with 13 bases remaining between them. The CDR3 is 15 residues long. Germline V lookup: CDR1 SGDLS, CDR2 YYNGEE.

The V gene is TRBV4-1, the J gene TRBJ2-7, with no clear D. Germline V gene lookup returns CDR1 MGHRA and CDR2 YSYEKL. The CDR3 covers 12 residues. V was clipped by 3 bases and J by 4 bases, with 7 bases between them. The CDR3 nucleotides read TGCGCCAGCAGCCACTCAGCGTACGAGCAGTACTTC. This translates into CASSHSAYEQYF.

CDR3 region: CASSPRRTDRVTGELFF. CDR3 coding DNA: TGTGCCAGCTCACCACGCCGGACGGACAGGGTTACCGGGGAGCTGTTTTTT. The chain uses TRBV18 and TRBJ2-2; 8 bases are a match to TRBD1. V lost 1 base to trimming and J lost 5 bases; unmatched junction nucleotides: 9. CDR3 length: 17 amino acids. Germline V lookup: CDR1 KGHSH, CDR2 LQKENI.